This paragraph covers one T cell receptor beta chain sequence. There are 20 residues in the CDR3. Germline V CDR1 and CDR2: LGHDT, YNNKEL (reference sequence). Unmatched junction bases numbered 18, after V lost 0 bases and J lost 6 bases. TCRdb fed the RT-PCR reads into MiXCR, producing one record per CDR3 protein. Among 650,000 to 800,000 distinct CDR3 sequences listed, approximately 15% were seen once. This clonotype was sampled from a female donor in good health, serving as a healthy control. The specimen was memory CD4+ T cells from blood. The rearrangement uses TRBV3-1 and TRBJ2-1, with 9 bases lining up with TRBD1. CDR3: CASSQEDMGIGTGSFNEQFF. CDR3 in DNA: TGTGCCAGCAGCCAAGAAGATATGGGAATCGGGACAGGGTCATTCAATGAGCAGTTCTTC.